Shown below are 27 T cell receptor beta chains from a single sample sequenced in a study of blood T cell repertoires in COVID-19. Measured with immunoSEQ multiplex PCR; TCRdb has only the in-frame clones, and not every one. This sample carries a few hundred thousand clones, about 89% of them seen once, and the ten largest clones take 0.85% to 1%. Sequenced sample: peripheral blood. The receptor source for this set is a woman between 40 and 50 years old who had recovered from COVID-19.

The CDR3 DNA sequence: TGCGCCAGCAGGGTTGGGCCAGCGGGGGTCGGGTTCTACAATGAGCAGTTCTTC. Its protein product is CASRVGPAGVGFYNEQFF. This sequence joins TRBV5-1 and TRBJ2-1; 8 nucleotides line up with TRBD2. Germline trimming cut 5 bases from V and 3 bases from J; bases unmatched to any gene: 16. Germline assignment: CDR1 SGHRS and CDR2 YFSETQ. CDR3 length: 18 residues.

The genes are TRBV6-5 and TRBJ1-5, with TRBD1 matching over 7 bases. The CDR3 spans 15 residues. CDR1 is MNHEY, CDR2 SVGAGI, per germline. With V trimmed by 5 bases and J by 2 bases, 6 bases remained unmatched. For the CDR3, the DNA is TGTGCCAGCAGTACAGGGGTTGATGGCAATCAGCCCCAGCATTTT. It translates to CASSTGVDGNQPQHF.

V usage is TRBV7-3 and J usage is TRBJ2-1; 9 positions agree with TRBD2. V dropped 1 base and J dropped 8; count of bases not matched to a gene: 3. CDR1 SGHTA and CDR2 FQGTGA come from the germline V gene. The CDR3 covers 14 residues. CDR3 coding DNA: TGTGCCAGCAGCTTAAGGGCTAGCGGGGATGAGCAGTTCTTC. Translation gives CASSLRASGDEQFF.

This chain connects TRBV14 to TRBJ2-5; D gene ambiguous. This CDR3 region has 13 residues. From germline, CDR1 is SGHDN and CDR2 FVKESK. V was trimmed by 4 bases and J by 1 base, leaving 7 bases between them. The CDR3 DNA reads TGTGCCAGCAGCCGACAACTCCAAGAGACCCAGTACTTC. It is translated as CASSRQLQETQYF.

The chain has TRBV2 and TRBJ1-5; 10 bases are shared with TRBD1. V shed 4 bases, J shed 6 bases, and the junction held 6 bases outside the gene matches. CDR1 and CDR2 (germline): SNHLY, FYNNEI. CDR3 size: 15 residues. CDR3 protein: CASSVDRGPAQPQHF. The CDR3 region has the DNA TGTGCCAGCAGTGTAGACAGGGGGCCCGCTCAGCCCCAGCATTTT. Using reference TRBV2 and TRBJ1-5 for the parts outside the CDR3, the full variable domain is EPEVTQTPSHQVTQMGQEVILRCVPISNHLYFYWYRQILGQKVEFLVSFYNNEISEKSEIFDDQFSVERPDGSNFTLKIRSTKLEDSAMYFCASSVDRGPAQPQHFGDGTRLSIL.

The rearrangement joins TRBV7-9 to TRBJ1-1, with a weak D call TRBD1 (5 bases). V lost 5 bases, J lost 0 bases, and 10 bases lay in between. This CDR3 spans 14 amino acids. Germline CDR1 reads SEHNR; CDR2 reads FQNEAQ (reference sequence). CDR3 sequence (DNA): TGTGCCAGCAGCCCCCCACAGGTGAACACTGAAGCTTTCTTT. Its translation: CASSPPQVNTEAFF.

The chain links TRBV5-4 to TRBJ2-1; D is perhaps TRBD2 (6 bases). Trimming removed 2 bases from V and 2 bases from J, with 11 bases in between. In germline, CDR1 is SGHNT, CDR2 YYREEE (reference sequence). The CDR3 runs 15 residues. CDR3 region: CASSFGGPPYNEQFF. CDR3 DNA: TGTGCCAGCAGCTTCGGAGGGCCTCCCTACAATGAGCAGTTCTTC.

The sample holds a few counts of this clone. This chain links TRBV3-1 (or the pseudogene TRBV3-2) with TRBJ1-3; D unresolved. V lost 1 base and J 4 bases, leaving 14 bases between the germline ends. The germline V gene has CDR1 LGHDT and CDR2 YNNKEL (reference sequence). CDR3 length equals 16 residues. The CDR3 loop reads CASSQVGEGLGNTIYF. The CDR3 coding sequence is TGTGCCAGCAGCCAAGTTGGTGAGGGTTTGGGAAACACCATATATTTT.

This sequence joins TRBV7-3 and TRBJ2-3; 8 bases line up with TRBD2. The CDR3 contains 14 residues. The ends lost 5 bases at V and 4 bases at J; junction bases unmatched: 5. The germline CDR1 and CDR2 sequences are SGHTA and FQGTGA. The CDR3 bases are TGTGCCAGCAGCCGGGGACTAGGATCAGATACGCAGTATTTT. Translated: CASSRGLGSDTQYF.

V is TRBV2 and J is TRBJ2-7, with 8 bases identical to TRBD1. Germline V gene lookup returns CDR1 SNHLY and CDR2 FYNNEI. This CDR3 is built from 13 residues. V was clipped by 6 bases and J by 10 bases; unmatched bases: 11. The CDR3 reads CASREGADRDQYF. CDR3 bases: TGTGCCAGCAGGGAGGGAGCGGACAGGGACCAGTACTTC.

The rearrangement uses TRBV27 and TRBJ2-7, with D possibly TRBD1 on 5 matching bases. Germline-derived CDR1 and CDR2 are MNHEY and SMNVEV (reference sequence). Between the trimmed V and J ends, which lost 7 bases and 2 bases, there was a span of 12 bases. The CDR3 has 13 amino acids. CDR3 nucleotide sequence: TGTGCCAGCAAGGCCAGGGCCACCTACGAGCAGTACTTC. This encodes CASKARATYEQYF.

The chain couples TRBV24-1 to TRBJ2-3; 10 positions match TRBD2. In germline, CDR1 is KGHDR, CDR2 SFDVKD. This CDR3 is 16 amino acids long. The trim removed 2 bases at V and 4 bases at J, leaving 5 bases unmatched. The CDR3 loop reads CATSDSPSGRPDTQYF. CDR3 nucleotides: TGTGCCACCAGTGATTCCCCTAGCGGGAGACCAGATACGCAGTATTTT.

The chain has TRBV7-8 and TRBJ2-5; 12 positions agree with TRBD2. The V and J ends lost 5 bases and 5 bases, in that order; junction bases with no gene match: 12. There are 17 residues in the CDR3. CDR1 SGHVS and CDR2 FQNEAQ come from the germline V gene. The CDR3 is CASSPLPGLAGLETQYF. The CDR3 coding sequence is TGTGCCAGCAGCCCGTTGCCGGGACTAGCGGGTCTGGAGACCCAGTACTTC.

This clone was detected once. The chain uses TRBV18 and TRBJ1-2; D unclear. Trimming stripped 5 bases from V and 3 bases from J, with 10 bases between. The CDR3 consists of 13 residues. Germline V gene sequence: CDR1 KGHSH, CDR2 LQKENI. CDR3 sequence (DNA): TGTGCCAGCTCATTAGATCAGGACTATGGCTACACCTTC. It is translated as CASSLDQDYGYTF.

DNA for the CDR3: TGCGCCAGCAGTCAACTTTTCATCCCGGGACTAGTTTCCTACGAGCAGTACTTC. Translating it yields CASSQLFIPGLVSYEQYF. The rearrangement uses TRBV23-1 and TRBJ2-7; 8 bases map to TRBD2. TRBV23-1 is an ORF, and what it does is uncertain. This CDR3 has 18 amino acids. With V trimmed by 2 bases and J by 1 base, 13 bases remained unmatched.

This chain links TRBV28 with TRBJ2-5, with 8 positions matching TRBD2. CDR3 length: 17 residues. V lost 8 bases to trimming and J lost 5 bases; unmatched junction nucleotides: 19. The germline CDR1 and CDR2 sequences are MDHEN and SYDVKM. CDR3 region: CASGRRSGGPGLETQYF. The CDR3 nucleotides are TGTGCCAGCGGCCGGAGGTCGGGAGGGCCGGGTCTCGAGACCCAGTACTTC.

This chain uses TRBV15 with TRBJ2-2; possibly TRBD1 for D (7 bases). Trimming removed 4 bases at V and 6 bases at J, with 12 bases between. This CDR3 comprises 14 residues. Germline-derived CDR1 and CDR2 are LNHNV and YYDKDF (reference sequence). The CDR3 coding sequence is TGTGCCACCAGCACAGGGGGGACCCCCGGGGAGCTGTTTTTT. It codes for CATSTGGTPGELFF.

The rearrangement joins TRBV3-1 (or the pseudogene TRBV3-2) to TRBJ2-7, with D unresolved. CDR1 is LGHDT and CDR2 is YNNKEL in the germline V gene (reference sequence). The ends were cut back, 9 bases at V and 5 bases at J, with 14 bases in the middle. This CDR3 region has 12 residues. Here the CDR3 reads CASSMAEHEQYF. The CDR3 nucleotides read TGTGCCAGTAGCATGGCCGAACACGAGCAGTACTTC.

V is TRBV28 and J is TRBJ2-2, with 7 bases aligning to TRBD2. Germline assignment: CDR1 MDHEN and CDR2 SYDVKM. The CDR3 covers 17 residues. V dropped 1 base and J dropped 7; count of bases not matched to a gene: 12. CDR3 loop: CASSLSTPRLAVGELFF. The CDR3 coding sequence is TGTGCCAGCAGTTTATCCACCCCAAGACTAGCTGTCGGGGAGCTGTTTTTT.

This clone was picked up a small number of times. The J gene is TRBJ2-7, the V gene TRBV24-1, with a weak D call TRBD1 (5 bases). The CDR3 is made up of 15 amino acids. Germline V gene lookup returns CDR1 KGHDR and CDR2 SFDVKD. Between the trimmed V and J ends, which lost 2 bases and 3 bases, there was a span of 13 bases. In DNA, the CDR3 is TGTGCCACCAGTGATTCCCGGCAGGGAAGCTACGAGCAGTACTTC. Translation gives CATSDSRQGSYEQYF.

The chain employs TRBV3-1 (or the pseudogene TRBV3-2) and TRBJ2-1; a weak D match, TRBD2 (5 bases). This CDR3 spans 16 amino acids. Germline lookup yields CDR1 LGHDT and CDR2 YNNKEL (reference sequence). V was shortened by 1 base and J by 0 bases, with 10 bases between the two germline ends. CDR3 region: CASSQGLTSSYNEQFF. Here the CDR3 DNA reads TGTGCCAGCAGCCAAGGACTCACTAGCTCCTACAATGAGCAGTTCTTC.

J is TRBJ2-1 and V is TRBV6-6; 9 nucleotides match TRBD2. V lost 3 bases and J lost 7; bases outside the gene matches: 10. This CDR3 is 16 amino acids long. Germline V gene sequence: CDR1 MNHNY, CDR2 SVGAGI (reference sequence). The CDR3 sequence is CASSYPGTSRGNEQFF. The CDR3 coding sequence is TGTGCCAGCAGTTATCCCGGGACTAGCCGGGGAAATGAGCAGTTCTTC.

The CDR3 reads CASSYRTGEAFF. The CDR3 DNA sequence: TGTGCCAGCAGCTACCGGACAGGGGAAGCTTTCTTT. V usage is TRBV5-6 and J usage is TRBJ1-1; 8 bases line up with TRBD1. The J segment lost 8 bases and the V segment lost 3 bases, leaving 3 bases of the junction unmatched. The CDR3 consists of 12 residues. Germline V gives CDR1 SGHDT, CDR2 YYEEEE. Together with reference TRBV5-6 and TRBJ1-1, the CDR3 gives the full variable domain: DAGVTQSPTHLIKTRGQQVTLRCSPKSGHDTVSWYQQALGQGPQFIFQYYEEEERQRGNFPDRFSGHQFPNYSSELNVNALLLGDSALYLCASSYRTGEAFFGQGTRLTVV.

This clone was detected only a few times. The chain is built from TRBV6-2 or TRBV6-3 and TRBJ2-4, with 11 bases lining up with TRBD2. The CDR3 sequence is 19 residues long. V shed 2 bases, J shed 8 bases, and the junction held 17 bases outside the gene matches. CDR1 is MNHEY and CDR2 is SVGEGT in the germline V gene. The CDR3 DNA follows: TGTGCCAGCAGTTACCCCACCGGACTAGCGGGCTTCTATCGAGACATTCAGTACTTC. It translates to CASSYPTGLAGFYRDIQYF.

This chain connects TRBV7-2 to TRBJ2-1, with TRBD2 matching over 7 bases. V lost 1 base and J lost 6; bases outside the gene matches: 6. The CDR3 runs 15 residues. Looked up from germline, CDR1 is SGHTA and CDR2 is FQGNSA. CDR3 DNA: TGTGCCAGCAGCTTAGTGGGGGGGTGGACCAATGAGCAGTTCTTC. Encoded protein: CASSLVGGWTNEQFF.

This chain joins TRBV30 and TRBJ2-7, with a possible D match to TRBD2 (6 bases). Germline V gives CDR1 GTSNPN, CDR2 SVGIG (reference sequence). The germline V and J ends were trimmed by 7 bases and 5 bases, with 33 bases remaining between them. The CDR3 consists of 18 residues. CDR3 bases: TGTGCCTCCGGTGTCGGCTCATTCGGGGCGGGAAGGAACCACGAGCAGTACTTC. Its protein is CASGVGSFGAGRNHEQYF.

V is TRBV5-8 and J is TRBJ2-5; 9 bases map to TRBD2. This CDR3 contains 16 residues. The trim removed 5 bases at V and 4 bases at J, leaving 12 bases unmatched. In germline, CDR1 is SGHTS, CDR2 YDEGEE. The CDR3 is CASSPGQQLAGETQYF. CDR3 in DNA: TGTGCCAGCAGTCCCGGACAGCAACTAGCGGGAGAGACCCAGTACTTC. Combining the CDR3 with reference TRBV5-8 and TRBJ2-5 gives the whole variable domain EAGVTQSPTHLIKTRGQQATLRCSPISGHTSVYWYQQALGLGLQFLLWYDEGEERNRGNFPPRFSGRQFPNYSSELNVNALELEDSALYLCASSPGQQLAGETQYFGPGTRLLVL.